This T cell receptor (beta chain) was observed in a study of T-cell memory formation after mild COVID-19. On the study more broadly: TCR clusters mostly belonged to single donors.

TCRdb analysed the 5' RACE reads with MiXCR anew, one entry per CDR3 protein. This table has 150,000 to 200,000 distinct CDR3 sequences, under 20% appearing once. Study observations and caveats: The study detected some responding clones in pre-infection memory, suggesting cross-reactive memory joined. Clones that contracted clustered mainly in CM and EM if CD4+ and in EMRA if CD8+. Clones shrinking between day 15 and 85 showed a balanced CD4/CD8 split, and those that grew later tilted toward CD4+.

This CDR3 comprises 14 residues. Per the germline V gene, CDR1 is SGHNT and CDR2 is YENEEA. V lost 5 bases, J lost 8 bases, and 9 bases stayed unmatched. This clonotype was counted between two and nine times. The antigen remains undetermined. The chain joins TRBV11-3 to TRBJ2-1; 7 bases are a match to TRBD1. The TCR comes from an adult woman who had mild COVID-19 (a few samples of this study predate the infection). Cell type and time point are not known. The material sequenced was PBMCs or a T cell subset sorted from them (not recorded which). The CDR3 reads CASSPRTGQDEQFF. As DNA, the CDR3 is TGTGCCAGCAGCCCCCGGACAGGCCAGGATGAGCAGTTCTTC.